Only one count was recorded for the clone carrying this T cell receptor beta chain. V gave up 8 bases and J gave up 5 bases, with 9 bases separating them. Germline V gene sequence: CDR1 MNHEY, CDR2 SMNVEV (reference sequence). The CDR3 contains 11 residues. The data were obtained in a study of blood T cell repertoires in COVID-19. Looking at the study overall: The cDNA or gDNA used as material had been derived from T cells, B-cell-depleted T cells, or PBMCs.

Only in-frame clones appear in the TCRdb table, and some are missing; sequencing was by immunoSEQ multiplex PCR. This sample carries under 200,000 clones, around 87% of them seen once, and the ten largest clones take about 0.95%. The chain carries TRBV27 and TRBJ2-5; possible D gene TRBD1, 6 bases. The sequencing input was peripheral blood. The receptor comes from a man aged 18 to 30 with acute or convalescent COVID-19. The CDR3 region is CASGGVETQYF. The CDR3 coding sequence is TGTGCCAGCGGGGGCGTTGAGACCCAGTACTTC.